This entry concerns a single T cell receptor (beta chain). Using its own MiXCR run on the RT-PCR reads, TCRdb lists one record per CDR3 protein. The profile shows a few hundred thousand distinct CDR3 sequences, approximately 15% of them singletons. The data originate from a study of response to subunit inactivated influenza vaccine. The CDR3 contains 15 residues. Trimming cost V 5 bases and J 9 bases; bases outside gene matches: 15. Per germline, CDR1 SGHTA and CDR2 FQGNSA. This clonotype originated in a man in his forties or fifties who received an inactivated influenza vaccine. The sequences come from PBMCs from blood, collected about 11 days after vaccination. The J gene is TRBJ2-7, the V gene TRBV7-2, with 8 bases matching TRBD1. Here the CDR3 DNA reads TGTGCCAGCAGCCCCAACGGACAGGGACCCTATGGGCAGTACTTC. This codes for CASSPNGQGPYGQYF.